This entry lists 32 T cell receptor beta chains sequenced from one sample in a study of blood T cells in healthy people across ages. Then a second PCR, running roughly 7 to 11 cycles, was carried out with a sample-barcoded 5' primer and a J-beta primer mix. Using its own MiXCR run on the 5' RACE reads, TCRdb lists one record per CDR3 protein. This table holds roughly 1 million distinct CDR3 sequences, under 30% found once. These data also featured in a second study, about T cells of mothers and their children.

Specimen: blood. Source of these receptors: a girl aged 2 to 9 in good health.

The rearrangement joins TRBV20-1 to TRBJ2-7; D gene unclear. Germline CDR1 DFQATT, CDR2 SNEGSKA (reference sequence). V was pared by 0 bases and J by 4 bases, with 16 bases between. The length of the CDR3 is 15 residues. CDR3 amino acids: CSARDSDGVQYEQYF. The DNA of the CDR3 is TGCAGTGCTAGAGATTCTGATGGGGTCCAATACGAGCAGTACTTC.

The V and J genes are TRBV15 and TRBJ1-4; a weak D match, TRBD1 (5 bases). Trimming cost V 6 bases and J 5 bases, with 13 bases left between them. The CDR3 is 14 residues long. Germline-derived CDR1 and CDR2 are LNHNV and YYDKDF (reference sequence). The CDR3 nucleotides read TGTGCCACCAGGCCCACGGGGGGAAATGAAAAACTGTTTTTT. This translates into CATRPTGGNEKLFF.

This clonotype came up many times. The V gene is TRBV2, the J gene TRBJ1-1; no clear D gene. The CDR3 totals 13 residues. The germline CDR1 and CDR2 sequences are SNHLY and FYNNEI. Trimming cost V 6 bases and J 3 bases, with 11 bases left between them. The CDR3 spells CASSPDSYTEAFF. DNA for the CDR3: TGTGCCAGCAGCCCTGATTCGTACACTGAAGCTTTCTTT.

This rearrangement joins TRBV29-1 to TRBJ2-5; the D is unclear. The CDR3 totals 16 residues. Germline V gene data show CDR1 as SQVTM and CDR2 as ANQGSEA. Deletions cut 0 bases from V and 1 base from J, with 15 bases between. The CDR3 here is CSVEDQETVGQETQYF. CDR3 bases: TGCAGCGTTGAAGATCAGGAGACGGTTGGCCAAGAGACCCAGTACTTC.

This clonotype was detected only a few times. The CDR3 DNA sequence: TGCGCCAGCAGCTTTACAGGGGGCTTGAGCTCCTACGAGCAGTACTTC. It specifies CASSFTGGLSSYEQYF. The V gene is TRBV5-1, the J gene TRBJ2-7, with 9 bases lining up with TRBD1. The CDR3 is 16 residues long. The J segment lost 0 bases and the V segment lost 2 bases, leaving 6 bases of the junction unmatched. Per germline, CDR1 SGHRS and CDR2 YFSETQ.

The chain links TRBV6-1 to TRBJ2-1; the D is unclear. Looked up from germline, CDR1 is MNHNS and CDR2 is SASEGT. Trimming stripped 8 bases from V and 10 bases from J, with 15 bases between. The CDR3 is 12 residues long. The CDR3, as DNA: TGTGCCAGCCCACTCCCTACGCGGGAGCAGTTCTTC. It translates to CASPLPTREQFF.

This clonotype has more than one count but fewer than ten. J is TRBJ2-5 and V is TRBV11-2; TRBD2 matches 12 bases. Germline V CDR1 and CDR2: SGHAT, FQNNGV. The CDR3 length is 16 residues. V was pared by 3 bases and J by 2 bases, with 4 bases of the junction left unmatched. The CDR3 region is CASSLHLAGGQETQYF. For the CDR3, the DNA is TGTGCCAGCAGCTTGCATCTAGCGGGGGGGCAAGAGACCCAGTACTTC.

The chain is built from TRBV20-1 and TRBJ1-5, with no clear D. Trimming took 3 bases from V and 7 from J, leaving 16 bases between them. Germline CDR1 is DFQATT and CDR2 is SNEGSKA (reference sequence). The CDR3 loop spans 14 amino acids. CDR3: CSAREVGVGQPQHF. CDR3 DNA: TGCAGTGCTAGGGAGGTCGGGGTAGGGCAGCCCCAGCATTTT.

CDR3 in amino acids: CASRTRVVNSPLHF. In nucleotides, the CDR3 is TGTGCCAGCAGGACCAGGGTGGTCAATTCACCCCTCCACTTT. The chain uses TRBV12-3 or TRBV12-4 and TRBJ1-6; D might be TRBD1 (5 bases). V lost 6 bases and J 7 bases, leaving 13 bases between the germline ends. The length of the CDR3 is 14 residues.

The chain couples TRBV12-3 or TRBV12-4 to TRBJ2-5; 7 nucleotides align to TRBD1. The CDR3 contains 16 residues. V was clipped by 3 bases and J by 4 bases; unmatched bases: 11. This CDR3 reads CASSFNRQGVRETQYF. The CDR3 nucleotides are TGTGCCAGCAGTTTTAACCGACAGGGTGTGAGAGAGACCCAGTACTTC.

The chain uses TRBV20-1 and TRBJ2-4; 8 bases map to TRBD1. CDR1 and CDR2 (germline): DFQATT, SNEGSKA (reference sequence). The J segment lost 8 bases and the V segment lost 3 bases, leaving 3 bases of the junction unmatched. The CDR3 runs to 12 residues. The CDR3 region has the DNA TGCAGTGCTAGTACAGGGGGAGACATTCAGTACTTC. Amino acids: CSASTGGDIQYF.

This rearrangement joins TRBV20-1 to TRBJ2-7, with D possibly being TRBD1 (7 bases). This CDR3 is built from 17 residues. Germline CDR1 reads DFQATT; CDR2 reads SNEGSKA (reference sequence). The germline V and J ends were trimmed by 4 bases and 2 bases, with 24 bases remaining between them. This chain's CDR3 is CSATDRDSTFLPYEQYF. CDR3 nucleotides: TGCAGTGCTACTGACAGGGACTCGACCTTCCTCCCCTACGAGCAGTACTTC.

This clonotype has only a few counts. This CDR3 is CASISILGPAYEQYF. The CDR3 DNA reads TGTGCCAGCATATCAATACTGGGGCCGGCCTACGAGCAGTACTTC. The V gene is TRBV7-2, the J gene TRBJ2-7; the D gene is possibly TRBD1 (5 bases). This CDR3 region has 15 residues. V was trimmed by 7 bases and J by 2 bases, leaving 18 bases between them. CDR1 is SGHTA, CDR2 FQGNSA, per germline. The whole variable domain, filled in from reference TRBV7-2 and TRBJ2-7, reads GAGVSQSPSNKVTEKGKDVELRCDPISGHTALYWYRQSLGQGLEFLIYFQGNSAPDKSGLPSDRFSAERTGGSVSTLTIQRTQQEDSAVYLCASISILGPAYEQYFGPGTRLTVT.

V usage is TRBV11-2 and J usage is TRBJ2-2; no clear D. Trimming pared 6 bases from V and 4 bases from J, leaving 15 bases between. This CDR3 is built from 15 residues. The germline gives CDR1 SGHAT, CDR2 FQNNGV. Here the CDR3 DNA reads TGTGCCAGCAGAGCCGACCCGGTTGGCACCGGGGAGCTGTTTTTT. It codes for CASRADPVGTGELFF.

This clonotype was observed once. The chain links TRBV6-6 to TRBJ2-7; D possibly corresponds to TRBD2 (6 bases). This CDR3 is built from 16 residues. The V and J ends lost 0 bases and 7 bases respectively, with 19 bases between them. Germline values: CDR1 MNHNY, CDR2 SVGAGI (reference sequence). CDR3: CASSYSKGTAREEQYF. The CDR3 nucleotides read TGTGCCAGCAGTTACTCGAAAGGGACTGCCCGGGAGGAGCAGTACTTC.

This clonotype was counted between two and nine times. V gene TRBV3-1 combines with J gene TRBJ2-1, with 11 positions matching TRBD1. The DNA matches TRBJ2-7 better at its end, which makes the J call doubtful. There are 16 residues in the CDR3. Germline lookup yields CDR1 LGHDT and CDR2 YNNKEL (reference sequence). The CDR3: CASSQVLGTGGYEQYF. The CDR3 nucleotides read TGTGCCAGCAGCCAAGTTTTAGGGACAGGGGGCTACGAGCAGTACTTC.

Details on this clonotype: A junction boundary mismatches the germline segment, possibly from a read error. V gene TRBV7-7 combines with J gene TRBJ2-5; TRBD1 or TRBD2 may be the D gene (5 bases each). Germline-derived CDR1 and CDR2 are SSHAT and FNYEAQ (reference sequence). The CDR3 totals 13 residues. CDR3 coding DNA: TGTGCTAGCAGCTTATGGGGGATGGAGACCCAGTACTTC. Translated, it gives CASSLWGMETQYF. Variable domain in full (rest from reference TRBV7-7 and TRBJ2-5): GAGVSQSPRYKVTKRGQDVTLRCDPISSHATLYWYQQALGQGPEFLTYFNYEAQPDKSGLPSDRFSAERPEGSISTLTIQRTEQRDSAMYRCASSLWGMETQYFGPGTRLLVL.

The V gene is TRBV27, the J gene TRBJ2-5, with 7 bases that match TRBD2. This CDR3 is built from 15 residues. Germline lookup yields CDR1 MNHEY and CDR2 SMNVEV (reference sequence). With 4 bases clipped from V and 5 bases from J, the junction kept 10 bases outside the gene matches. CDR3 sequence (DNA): TGTGCCAGCAGTTCTGTCTCGGGGCGGGGGGAGACCCAGTACTTC. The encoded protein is CASSSVSGRGETQYF.

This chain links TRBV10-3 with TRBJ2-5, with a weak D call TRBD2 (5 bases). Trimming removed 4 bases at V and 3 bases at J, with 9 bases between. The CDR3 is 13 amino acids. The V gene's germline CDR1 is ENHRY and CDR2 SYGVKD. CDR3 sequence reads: CAISGRWEETQYF. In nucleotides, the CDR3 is TGTGCCATCAGTGGGAGGTGGGAAGAGACCCAGTACTTC.

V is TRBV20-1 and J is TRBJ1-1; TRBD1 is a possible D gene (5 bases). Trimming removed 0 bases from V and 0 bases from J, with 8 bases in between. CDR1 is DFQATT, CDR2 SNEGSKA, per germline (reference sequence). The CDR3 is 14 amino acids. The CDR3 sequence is CSAREGGVNTEAFF. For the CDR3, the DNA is TGCAGTGCTAGAGAGGGGGGGGTGAACACTGAAGCTTTCTTT.

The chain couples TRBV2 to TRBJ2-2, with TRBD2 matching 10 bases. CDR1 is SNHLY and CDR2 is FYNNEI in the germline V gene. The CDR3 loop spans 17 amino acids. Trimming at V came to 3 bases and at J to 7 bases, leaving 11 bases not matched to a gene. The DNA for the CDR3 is TGTGCCAGCAGTGAGGATAGCGGGGGGTTCCGTAGCGGGGAGCTGTTTTTT. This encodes CASSEDSGGFRSGELFF.

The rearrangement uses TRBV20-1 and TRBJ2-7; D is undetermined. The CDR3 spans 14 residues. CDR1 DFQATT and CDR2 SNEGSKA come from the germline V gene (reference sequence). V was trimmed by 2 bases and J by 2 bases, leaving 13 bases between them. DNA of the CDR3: TGCAGTGCTAGACCCCCGAAGGAAACCTACGAGCAGTACTTC. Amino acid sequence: CSARPPKETYEQYF.

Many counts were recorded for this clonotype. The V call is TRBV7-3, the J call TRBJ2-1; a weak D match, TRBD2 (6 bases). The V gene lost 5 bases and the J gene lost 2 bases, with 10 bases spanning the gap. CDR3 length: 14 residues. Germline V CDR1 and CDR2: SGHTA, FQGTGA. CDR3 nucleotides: TGTGCCAGCAGCCATCCGGGGGCCTACAATGAGCAGTTCTTC. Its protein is CASSHPGAYNEQFF.

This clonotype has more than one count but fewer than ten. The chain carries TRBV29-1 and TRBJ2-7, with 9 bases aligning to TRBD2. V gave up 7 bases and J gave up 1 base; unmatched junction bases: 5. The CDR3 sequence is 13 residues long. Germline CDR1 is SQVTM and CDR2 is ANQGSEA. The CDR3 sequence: CSAYSGGSYEQYF. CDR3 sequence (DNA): TGCAGCGCGTATAGCGGGGGATCCTACGAGCAGTACTTC.

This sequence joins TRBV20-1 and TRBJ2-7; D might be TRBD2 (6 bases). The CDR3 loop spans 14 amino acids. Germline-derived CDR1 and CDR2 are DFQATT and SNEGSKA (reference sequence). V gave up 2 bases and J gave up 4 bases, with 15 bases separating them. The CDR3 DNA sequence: TGCAGTGCTAGATTAGCGGACGAACAATACGAGCAGTACTTC. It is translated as CSARLADEQYEQYF.

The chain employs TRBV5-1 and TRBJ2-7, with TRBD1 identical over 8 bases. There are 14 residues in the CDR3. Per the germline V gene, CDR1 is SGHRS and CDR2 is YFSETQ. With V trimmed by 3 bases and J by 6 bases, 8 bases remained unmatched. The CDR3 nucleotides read TGCGCCAGCAGCTCTGGACAGGGAAAGGTCGAGCAGTACTTC. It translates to CASSSGQGKVEQYF.

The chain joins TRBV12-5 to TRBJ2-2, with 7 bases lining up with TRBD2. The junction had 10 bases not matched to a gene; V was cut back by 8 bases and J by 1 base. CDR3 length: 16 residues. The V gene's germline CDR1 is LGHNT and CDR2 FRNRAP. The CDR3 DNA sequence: TGTGCTAGTCTTACTAGCGCCAGCTTGAACACCGGGGAGCTGTTTTTT. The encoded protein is CASLTSASLNTGELFF.

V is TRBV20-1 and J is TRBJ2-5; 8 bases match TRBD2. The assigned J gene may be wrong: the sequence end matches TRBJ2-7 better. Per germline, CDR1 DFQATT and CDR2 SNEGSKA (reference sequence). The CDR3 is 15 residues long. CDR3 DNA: TGCAGTGCTAGAGATCGTGCGGGAGGCTCCTACGAGCAGTACTTC. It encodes CSARDRAGGSYEQYF.

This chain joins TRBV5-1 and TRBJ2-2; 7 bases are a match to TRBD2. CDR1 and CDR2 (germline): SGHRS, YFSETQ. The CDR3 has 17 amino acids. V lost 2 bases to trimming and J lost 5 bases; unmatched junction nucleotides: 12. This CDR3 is CASSFVGLVDYTGELFF. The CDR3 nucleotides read TGCGCCAGCAGCTTCGTCGGACTAGTTGATTATACCGGGGAGCTGTTTTTT.

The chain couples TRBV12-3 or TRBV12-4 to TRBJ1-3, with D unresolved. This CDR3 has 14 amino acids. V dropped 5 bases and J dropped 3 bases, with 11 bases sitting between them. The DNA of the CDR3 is TGTGCCAGCAGTCCCTACTCGATTGGAAACACCATATATTTT. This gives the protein CASSPYSIGNTIYF.

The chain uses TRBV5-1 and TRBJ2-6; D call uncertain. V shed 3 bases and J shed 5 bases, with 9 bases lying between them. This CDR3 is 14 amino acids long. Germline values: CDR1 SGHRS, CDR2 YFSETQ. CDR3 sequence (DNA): TGCGCCAGCAGCTACGAGAGCCGGGCCAACGTCCTGACTTTC. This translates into CASSYESRANVLTF.

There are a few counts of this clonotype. CDR3 nucleotide sequence: TGCGCCAGCAGAGGCGGAGTTGACTATGGCTACACCTTC. Translated, it gives CASRGGVDYGYTF. The genes are TRBV4-3 and TRBJ1-2, with D unresolved. Germline V lookup: CDR1 LGHNA, CDR2 YSLEER. Deletions cut 6 bases from V and 3 bases from J, with 11 bases between. The CDR3 length is 13 residues.